The 23 T cell receptor beta chains presented below share a single source sample, sequenced in a study of T cell repertoires in cytomegalovirus infection. From the reads, TCRdb called clonotypes with MiXCR, one entry per CDR3 protein. The sample shows about 190,000 distinct CDR3 sequences, 28% of them seen only once. Sequencing was done on a sample of PBMCs. These receptors came from a human donor in good health (CMV status not recorded). Some clones in this sample may be carry-over from other donors' samples.

This clonotype was found a few times. J is TRBJ2-1 and V is TRBV7-3; D call uncertain. Trimming pared 5 bases from V and 8 bases from J, leaving 10 bases between. The CDR3 runs 12 residues. Germline V gives CDR1 SGHTA, CDR2 FQGTGA. The CDR3 nucleotides are TGTGCCAGCAGCCGGCCAAACGATGAGCAGTTCTTC. It translates to CASSRPNDEQFF.

In its sample, this clonotype was seen many times. The CDR3 spells CASTRTGHRETQYF. DNA for the CDR3: TGTGCCAGTACACGGACAGGGCATCGGGAGACCCAGTACTTC. The chain joins TRBV19 to TRBJ2-5, with TRBD1 identical over 8 bases. V was clipped by 7 bases and J by 5 bases; unmatched bases: 9. The germline CDR1 and CDR2 sequences are LNHDA and SQIVND (reference sequence). The CDR3 spans 14 residues.

CDR3: CASSPDLLGEQYF. CDR3 nucleotide sequence: TGTGCCAGCAGCCCGGACCTCCTTGGCGAGCAGTACTTC. The chain carries TRBV6-2 or TRBV6-3 and TRBJ2-7; D unclear. Germline loops: CDR1 MNHEY, CDR2 SVGEGT. V was shortened by 6 bases and J by 6 bases, with 15 bases between the two germline ends. The CDR3 totals 13 residues.

In its sample, this clonotype was seen a few times. The chain joins TRBV27 to TRBJ1-1; no clear D. The CDR3 is 14 residues long. Per germline, CDR1 MNHEY and CDR2 SMNVEV (reference sequence). V lost 1 base to trimming and J lost 4 bases, with 10 bases between them. As DNA, the CDR3 is TGTGCCAGCAGTTTATACCCAGGAGCCACTGAAGCTTTCTTT. Residues: CASSLYPGATEAFF.

This clonotype has a count of ten or more. V and J are TRBV7-2 and TRBJ1-1; possible D gene TRBD1, 5 bases. V shed 5 bases and J shed 4 bases, with 14 bases lying between them. The CDR3 runs to 14 residues. Germline V CDR1 and CDR2: SGHTA, FQGNSA. Written as DNA, the CDR3 is TGTGCCAGCAGCAACCAGGGATGGAGCACTGAAGCTTTCTTT. It encodes CASSNQGWSTEAFF. Full variable domain (outside the CDR3, taken from reference TRBV7-2 and TRBJ1-1): GAGVSQSPSNKVTEKGKDVELRCDPISGHTALYWYRQSLGQGLEFLIYFQGNSAPDKSGLPSDRFSAERTGGSVSTLTIQRTQQEDSAVYLCASSNQGWSTEAFFGQGTRLTVV.

Ten or more counts support this clonotype. This chain uses TRBV7-9 with TRBJ1-5; 8 nucleotides align to TRBD1. The CDR3 consists of 14 residues. Germline CDR1 and CDR2: SEHNR and FQNEAQ (reference sequence). The ends lost 5 bases at V and 7 bases at J; junction bases unmatched: 7. The CDR3 region is CASSHQGAFQPQHF. The CDR3 nucleotides are TGTGCCAGCAGCCATCAGGGGGCATTCCAGCCCCAGCATTTT. The entire variable domain, with the rest obtained from reference TRBV7-9 and TRBJ1-5, is as follows: DTGVSQNPRHKITKRGQNVTFRCDPISEHNRLYWYRQTLGQGPEFLTYFQNEAQLEKSRLLSDRFSAERPKGSFSTLEIQRTEQGDSAMYLCASSHQGAFQPQHFGDGTRLSIL.

The V and J genes are TRBV7-2 and TRBJ1-1; unclear D gene. Germline V gene sequence: CDR1 SGHTA, CDR2 FQGNSA. CDR3 length: 15 residues. Trimming cost V 5 bases and J 6 bases, with 19 bases left between them. CDR3 coding DNA: TGTGCCAGCAGCCCCGGAGACTCCGGGCCCTCTGAAGCTTTCTTT. This codes for CASSPGDSGPSEAFF. The full variable domain, in which reference TRBV7-2 and TRBJ1-1 provide the parts outside the CDR3, is GAGVSQSPSNKVTEKGKDVELRCDPISGHTALYWYRQSLGQGLEFLIYFQGNSAPDKSGLPSDRFSAERTGGSVSTLTIQRTQQEDSAVYLCASSPGDSGPSEAFFGQGTRLTVV.

This clonotype appeared a few times. V usage is TRBV7-6 and J usage is TRBJ2-5, with unresolved D. V dropped 1 base and J dropped 1 base, with 7 bases sitting between them. Germline V gene lookup returns CDR1 SGHVS and CDR2 FNYEAQ. This CDR3 spans 14 amino acids. The CDR3 nucleotides are TGTGCCAGCAGCTTAGTCGGCGCCCAAGAGACCCAGTACTTC. The encoded protein is CASSLVGAQETQYF.

The chain uses TRBV7-2 and TRBJ2-2; possibly TRBD2 for D (7 bases). Germline V gives CDR1 SGHTA, CDR2 FQGNSA. V was pared by 4 bases and J by 5 bases, with 14 bases between. CDR3 length equals 15 residues. The CDR3 region is CASSWGGRGTGELFF. The CDR3 bases are TGTGCCAGCAGCTGGGGGGGCCGGGGTACCGGGGAGCTGTTTTTT.

This clonotype has at least ten counts. The rearrangement uses TRBV20-1 and TRBJ2-7; D gene ambiguous. V dropped 3 bases and J dropped 3 bases, with 12 bases sitting between them. This CDR3 has 13 residues. Looked up from germline, CDR1 is DFQATT and CDR2 is SNEGSKA (reference sequence). CDR3 loop: CSASTGSGYEQYF. Written as DNA, the CDR3 is TGCAGTGCTAGTACCGGGTCAGGCTACGAGCAGTACTTC.

This chain's CDR3 is CATSSLRDRGGRYGYTF. CDR3 nucleotides: TGTGCCACCAGCAGCCTCCGGGACAGGGGGGGGCGCTATGGCTACACCTTC. V gene TRBV15 combines with J gene TRBJ1-2; TRBD1 matches at 11 bases. V lost 3 bases and J lost 4; bases outside the gene matches: 10. CDR3 length equals 17 residues. Germline V gene data show CDR1 as LNHNV and CDR2 as YYDKDF (reference sequence).

The genes are TRBV12-3 or TRBV12-4 and TRBJ1-1; D is possibly TRBD1 (5 bases). V was trimmed by 2 bases and J by 5 bases, leaving 18 bases between them. The CDR3 runs 16 residues. Here the CDR3 DNA reads TGTGCCAGCAGTTTAAGTTCCGGAGGGGAAGGTACTGAAGCTTTCTTT. Its protein is CASSLSSGGEGTEAFF.

This clonotype showed up many times. The chain combines TRBV7-2 with TRBJ2-3; 11 nucleotides match TRBD2. Per the germline V gene, CDR1 is SGHTA and CDR2 is FQGNSA. The J segment lost 1 base and the V segment lost 5 bases, leaving 5 bases of the junction unmatched. The CDR3 is 16 amino acids. The CDR3 DNA reads as TGTGCCAGCAGCATCCTTAGCGGGGGGGGCACAGATACGCAGTATTTT. As protein: CASSILSGGGTDTQYF.

The V and J genes are TRBV7-9 and TRBJ2-2; D call uncertain. Germline CDR1 is SEHNR and CDR2 is FQNEAQ (reference sequence). Trimming removed 2 bases from V and 3 bases from J, with 7 bases in between. This CDR3 spans 14 amino acids. In nucleotides, the CDR3 is TGTGCCAGCAGCTTATCGGACGACACCGGGGAGCTGTTTTTT. It is translated as CASSLSDDTGELFF. The entire variable domain, with the rest obtained from reference TRBV7-9 and TRBJ2-2, is as follows: DTGVSQNPRHKITKRGQNVTFRCDPISEHNRLYWYRQTLGQGPEFLTYFQNEAQLEKSRLLSDRFSAERPKGSFSTLEIQRTEQGDSAMYLCASSLSDDTGELFFGEGSRLTVL.

The chain joins TRBV30 to TRBJ1-6; no firm D call. This CDR3 has 14 residues. Germline CDR1 GTSNPN, CDR2 SVGIG (reference sequence). Trimming stripped 8 bases from V and 0 bases from J, with 11 bases between. The CDR3 coding sequence is TGTGCCATGAAACCGAGCTCCTATAATTCACCCCTCCACTTT. This gives the protein CAMKPSSYNSPLHF.

This chain joins TRBV6-6 and TRBJ2-7; 10 bases are shared with TRBD1. Germline trimming cut 6 bases from V and 5 bases from J; bases unmatched to any gene: 7. In germline, CDR1 is MNHNY, CDR2 SVGAGI (reference sequence). There are 14 residues in the CDR3. As DNA, the CDR3 is TGTGCCAGCAGGTTACCGGGACAGGGGAACGAGCAGTACTTC. Its translation is CASRLPGQGNEQYF.

This clonotype was counted only a few times. The chain links TRBV12-5 to TRBJ2-7; tentative D call: TRBD2 (6 bases). This CDR3 contains 14 residues. Germline V CDR1 and CDR2: LGHNT, FRNRAP. Between the trimmed V and J ends, which lost 3 bases and 5 bases, there was a span of 14 bases. The CDR3 loop is CASGLRDSPDEQYF. The CDR3 DNA is TGTGCTAGTGGTTTAAGGGACTCCCCGGACGAGCAGTACTTC.

This clonotype was seen many times. The chain uses TRBV7-8 and TRBJ2-5; 9 nucleotides line up with TRBD2. Germline-derived CDR1 and CDR2 are SGHVS and FQNEAQ. CDR3 length equals 16 residues. J lost 1 base, V lost 4 bases, and 7 bases had no gene match. The CDR3 bases are TGTGCCAGCAGCTCCCGATTAGCGGGGGTCCAAGAGACCCAGTACTTC. It codes for CASSSRLAGVQETQYF.

This chain uses TRBV5-6 with TRBJ1-1; no clear D gene. V dropped 4 bases and J dropped 1 base, with 11 bases sitting between them. CDR1 is SGHDT, CDR2 YYEEEE, per germline. The length of the CDR3 is 14 residues. In DNA, the CDR3 is TGTGCCAGCAGCAGCGGACGATGGAACACTGAAGCTTTCTTT. This encodes CASSSGRWNTEAFF.

This clonotype was seen a few times. The J gene is TRBJ1-5, the V gene TRBV6-1; D unresolved. The CDR3 length is 18 residues. Trimming left V 4 bases short and J 2 bases short, with 21 bases between. CDR1 is MNHNS and CDR2 is SASEGT in the germline V gene. The CDR3, as DNA: TGTGCCAGCAGTGTCTCATCTGCGGCCGTCTCGGGCAATCAGCCCCAGCATTTT. Amino acid sequence: CASSVSSAAVSGNQPQHF.

This clonotype has at least ten counts. V and J are TRBV7-2 and TRBJ1-3, with D tentatively TRBD1 (6 bases). The germline CDR1 and CDR2 sequences are SGHTA and FQGNSA. There are 17 residues in the CDR3. The CDR3 bases are TGTGCGACCGATACCCATAGTAAACAGGGAACTGGAAACACCATATATTTT. Translating gives CATDTHSKQGTGNTIYF. The whole variable domain, filled in from reference TRBV7-2 and TRBJ1-3, reads GAGVSQSPSNKVTEKGKDVELRCDPISGHTALYWYRQSLGQGLEFLIYFQGNSAPDKSGLPSDRFSAERTGGSVSTLTIQRTQQEDSAVYLCATDTHSKQGTGNTIYFGEGSWLTVV.

With regard to this clonotype: The germline gene is not matched at one end of the junction; a read error may be the cause. The V and J genes are TRBV12-3 or TRBV12-4 and TRBJ1-1; D is perhaps TRBD1 (6 bases). The CDR3 length is 14 residues. The CDR3 region has the DNA TGTACCAGCAGATCTATAGGGGGGGACACTGAAGCTTTCTTT. This gives the protein CTSRSIGGDTEAFF.

The gene calls are TRBV7-3 and TRBJ2-7, with D maybe TRBD1 (5 bases). The CDR3 contains 14 residues. The germline CDR1 and CDR2 sequences are SGHTA and FQGTGA. V was trimmed by 6 bases and J by 3 bases, leaving 15 bases between them. As DNA, the CDR3 is TGTGCCAGCAGATTACCGGTCAGGGACTACGAGCAGTACTTC. Translating it yields CASRLPVRDYEQYF.